This T cell receptor beta chain was sequenced during a study of cytomegalovirus exposure and HLA in healthy donors (dated by TCRdb to about 2017). Regarding the study in general: According to an earlier analysis of 587 of the donors, about 190 million T cells yielded 95 million to 140 million unique TCR beta sequences and 276 Gb of sequence data. The study profiled the T cell repertoires of under 700 subjects by immunosequencing and related them to cytomegalovirus serostatus. The aim of the study was to test whether cataloging public T cell receptors could identify signatures of past pathogen exposure. Rather than using new phenotypic data, the later analysis identified candidate immune exposures from TCR beta sequences and from how often those sequences occurred across donors. Donor age, sex, ethnicity and CMV serostatus were compiled together with the repertoire data. Across roughly 420 genotyped donors of the cohort, an average of approximately 200,000 unique TCR beta nucleotide sequences per donor were sequenced, and roughly a sixth of those sequences were non-productive. Roughly 5 DR-DQ haplotypes were handled as single units for association and clustering, since linkage in the cohort was strong. A later analysis re-analyzed previously published TCR beta repertoires from 650 to 800 donors and added high-resolution HLA genotyping to study TCR occurrence patterns. An earlier analysis of 587 of the donors used high-throughput TCR beta sequencing to judge whether each TCR beta V gene segment behaved as functional or pseudogenic. Among the roughly 400 genotyped donors, about 83% belonged to the genetic ancestry cluster associated with self-reported Caucasian donors. HLA typing included class I and class II loci at four-digit resolution. A separate validation cohort of roughly 130 different subjects was used in addition to the roughly 670-subject first cohort. All discovery cohort repertoires had been generated on a single sequencing platform. In a later genetic analysis, genome-wide SNP genotypes for 398 of the 666 donors were used, and that subset was treated as a discovery cohort. Roughly 300 gigabases of sequencing data and tens of millions of unique TCR sequences were included in an early release covering roughly 600 HLA-typed donors. To predict cytomegalovirus infection status, the study brought together high-throughput TCR immunosequencing, statistical association of individual TCRs with disease status, and machine learning. The number of typed donors differed by locus: roughly 620-640 for A, B, C, DRB1 and DQB1; 500 to 550 for DQA1; approximately 610 for DPA1; and approximately 450 for DPB1. Overall study outcomes, separate from this receptor: Broadly in line with IMGT annotations, most TCR beta V segments showed up in productive rearrangements about 90% or about 30% of the time in an earlier analysis of approximately 640 of the donors. Sequencing depth was assumed to be roughly uniform across donors in the presence/absence analyses, though that assumption may not hold. A further reported finding was that TCR beta sequences accurately predicted the HLA-A and HLA-B alleles for most subjects in the first cohort. Only TCR beta chains were sequenced in this cohort, and the absence of alpha or paired-chain data limited detectable features. Across donors, most TCR sequences were observed very rarely, whereas some public TCRs were present in many individuals. A later analysis associated some 17,000 TCR beta sequences with specific HLA alleles at a false discovery rate of 0.05. The 87-base-pair reads could not distinguish some IMGT-functional V segments, including TRBV6-2 and TRBV6-3, so those segments were excluded. In a later analysis, the rate of TCR association differed among HLA loci, with DRB1 alleles having the most associated TCRs and HLA-C alleles having the fewest. It was suggested by the authors that the approach could potentially be generalized to other disease states and immunological phenotypes. Strong co-occurrence of HLA alleles, especially DR and DQ, made assigning TCR associations to individual alleles difficult. Linkage disequilibrium might explain the correlated functional status among segregating V segments, but an unknown experimental factor could not be excluded. In the study, some 160 TCR beta chains were listed as associated with cytomegalovirus. According to a later analysis, parvovirus B19, influenza, CMV and Epstein-Barr virus appeared linked to several top co-occurrence clusters. In vitro tests confirmed that a few of the cytomegalovirus-associated TCR beta chains recognize cytomegalovirus antigens. In a later genetic analysis, fewer N-insertions in productive TCRs were reported among donors in an Asian-associated ancestry cluster than the roughly 640-donor mean. Cytomegalovirus status was reported to be diagnosed by the classifier with high specificity and sensitivity in both the original and validation cohorts. For the cohort, immune exposure information was limited to CMV serostatus. The earlier analysis of about 600 of the donors excluded about 16 rarely observed V segments, including chromosome 9 orphons, because counts were too low. In a later analysis, HLA-associated TCR beta chains were found to be more clonally expanded and to have lower generation probabilities than equally common non-associated chains. The sequencing pipeline was judged likely to have produced a cluster of highly shared sequence variants as a technical artifact. Because some donors lacked HLA typing at each locus, the association tests relied only on the typed subset. V-gene and J-gene trimming of TCR beta chains was associated with a missense DCLRE1C variant in a later genetic analysis, and the association was replicated in an independent cohort. According to a later analysis, most CMV-associated TCR beta chains appeared to be HLA-restricted, and the HLA associations seemed to be driven largely by CMV exposure.

Germline trimming: 5 bases from V, 4 bases from J; junction bases outside gene matches: 6. CDR1 SNHLY and CDR2 FYNNEI were looked up in the germline V gene. From the cysteine up to the phenylalanine, the CDR3 has a length of 15 residues. The only DNA kept is the CDR3, 45 bases in frame from the first base. Receptor amplification or capture employed the immunoSEQ multiplex PCR assay. For the multiplex PCR, a mixture combining 60 forward primers for TCR Vbeta segments and 13 reverse primers for TCR Jbeta segments was used. A multiplex PCR assay on genomic DNA amplified the CDR3 region of rearranged TCR beta genes. Amplified TCR beta libraries were sequenced as 87-base-pair reads on the Illumina HiSeq System. The study's processing was this. Across the 640 or so repertoires, a later analysis counted approximately 75 million unique TCR beta chains, roughly 11 million of which were shared by at least two donors. Raw reads were error-corrected and collapsed into unique sequences with a nearest-neighbor algorithm that merged closely related sequences to remove PCR and sequencing errors. CDR3 sequences were aligned to IMGT reference sequences to assign V, D and J gene segments. For a sequence to be retained, a match of at least six nucleotides was required to both a V gene segment and a J gene segment. A rearrangement was called productive if the CDR3 had no stop codons and remained in frame with V and J, and every other rearrangement was called non-productive. CDR3 was defined according to IMGT convention as the region running from the second conserved V-encoded cysteine to the conserved J-encoded phenylalanine. In an earlier analysis of around 640 of the donors, sequences lacking an unambiguous match to a single V gene segment were excluded. An earlier analysis of a few hundred of the donors called V segments functional above 56.7% productive rearrangements and segregating when the between-donor standard deviation exceeded 5%. A statistical classification framework was built to diagnose cytomegalovirus status from the catalog of TCR beta chain sequences. A later analysis assigned V and J genes by comparing TCR nucleotide sequences with IMGT/GENE-DB human TR gene sequences. The TCRdist pipeline was used in a later analysis to assign CDR3 sequences and most-parsimonious VDJ recombination scenarios. In a later analysis, every TCR beta chain was defined by the combination of its CDR3 amino acid sequence and its V-gene family, and reads without a unique V-gene family were dropped. A later analysis removed 592 highly shared, low-generation-probability nucleotide sequences to deal with suspected cross-contamination and a sequencing artifact. For each public chain, a later analysis derived a clonal expansion index from normalized ranks of inferred template counts within each repertoire. In a later analysis, generation probabilities were computed with a VDJ recombination model fitted to out-of-frame rearrangements, and the resulting probabilities were checked against IGoR. A later analysis scored TCR-TCR, TCR-HLA and TCR-CMV co-occurrence with hypergeometric tests, applying a repertoire-size bias correction to TCR pairs. In a later analysis, false discovery rates were estimated by permuting HLA or CMV assignments 20 times. A later analysis grouped co-occurring TCRs with DBSCAN, adding TCRdist sequence similarity when clustering within HLA-allele-positive subsets. Repertoires with fewer than 30,000 or more than 120,000 public chains were left out of co-occurrence clustering, as were five repertoires with anomalous nucleotide sharing. TCRdb's version of the immuneACCESS table is confined to in-frame rearrangements and falls short of the full clone set. An unresolved V gene accounts for under half of the shortfall where checked; the remainder is of unknown origin. That table furnishes V, J and clone size, whereas the DNA furnished D and trimming. Present in this sample are more than 150,000 clones, 77% of which were seen just once. The top ten clonotypes cover about 1.5% of the sample.

The cohort was made up of 650 to 700 healthy bone marrow donors. At the time of sampling, all cohort members were nominally healthy, though unrecorded immune exposures were likely present. The donor tested CMV seronegative and was one of the 352 seronegative cohort members. Each donor provided a peripheral blood sample, and peripheral blood mononuclear cells were used for TCR beta sequencing. Genomic DNA was extracted from the blood cell samples with the Qiagen DNeasy Blood Extraction Kit. Concerning this clone itself: Its antigen has not been determined. One base away there is no much larger clone; base qualities are not given.

The chain is encoded by TRBV2 joined to TRBJ2-1; 9 nucleotides in the junction match TRBD1. Sequenced material: PBMCs. The receptor's source is a young man in good health and CMV-seronegative. The DNA sequence follows: TGTGCCAGCAGTACCGGGACAGGGCTTTACAATGAGCAGTTCTTC. Its protein is CASSTGTGLYNEQFF.